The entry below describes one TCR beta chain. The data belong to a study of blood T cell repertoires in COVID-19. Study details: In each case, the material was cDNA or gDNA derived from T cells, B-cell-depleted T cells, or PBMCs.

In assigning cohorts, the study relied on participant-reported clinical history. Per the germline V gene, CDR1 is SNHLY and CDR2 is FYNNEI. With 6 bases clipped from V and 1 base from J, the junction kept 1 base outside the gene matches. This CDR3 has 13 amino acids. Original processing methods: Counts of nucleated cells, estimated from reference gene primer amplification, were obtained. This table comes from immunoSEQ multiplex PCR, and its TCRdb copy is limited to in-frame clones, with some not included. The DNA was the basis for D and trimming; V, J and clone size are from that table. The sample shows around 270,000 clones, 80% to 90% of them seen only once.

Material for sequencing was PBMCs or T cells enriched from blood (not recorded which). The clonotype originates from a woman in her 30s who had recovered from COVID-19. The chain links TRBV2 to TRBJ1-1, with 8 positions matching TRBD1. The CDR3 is CASRDRGNTEAFF. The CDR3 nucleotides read TGTGCCAGCAGAGACAGGGGGAACACTGAAGCTTTCTTT.